Shown below are 27 T cell receptor beta chains from a single sample sequenced in a study of T cell responses to AZD1222 COVID-19 vaccine. The table came from immunoSEQ multiplex PCR; TCRdb's copy has only in-frame clones and leaves some out. The data contain fewer than 150,000 clones, more than 70% of them singletons. Here the sequenced sample was peripheral blood, taken 28 days after the second AZD1222 dose. These receptor sequences come from an adult who received the AZD1222 COVID-19 vaccine.

This chain connects TRBV15 to TRBJ2-7, with 11 bases matching TRBD2. The V segment lost 0 bases and the J segment 6 bases; nucleotides outside the gene matches: 4. This CDR3 region has 15 residues. Germline V CDR1 and CDR2: LNHNV, YYDKDF (reference sequence). The CDR3 sequence: CATSRDGLAGREQYF. The CDR3 DNA reads as TGTGCCACCAGCAGAGACGGACTAGCGGGCCGCGAGCAGTACTTC.

At least ten counts were recorded for this clone. V gene TRBV30 combines with J gene TRBJ1-1, with D possibly TRBD1 on 5 matching bases. With 0 bases removed from V and 1 base from J, the gap between germline ends came to 12 bases. The germline V gene has CDR1 GTSNPN and CDR2 SVGIG (reference sequence). This CDR3 spans 15 amino acids. The CDR3 region is CAWSVFGTGNTEAFF. The CDR3, as DNA: TGTGCCTGGAGTGTATTCGGGACGGGGAACACTGAAGCTTTCTTT. Full variable domain (remainder filled in from reference TRBV30 and TRBJ1-1): SQTIHQWPATLVQPVGSPLSLECTVEGTSNPNLYWYRQAAGRGLQLLFYSVGIGQISSEVPQNLSASRPQDRQFILSSKKLLLSDSGFYLCAWSVFGTGNTEAFFGQGTRLTVV.

The chain carries TRBV7-6 and TRBJ1-5; D is possibly TRBD1 (5 bases). Trimming pared 1 base from V and 7 bases from J, leaving 11 bases between. This CDR3 is 14 amino acids long. CDR1 SGHVS and CDR2 FNYEAQ come from the germline V gene. CDR3 bases: TGTGCCAGCAGCTTAGTACAGGCGGCGCAGCCCCAGCATTTT. It codes for CASSLVQAAQPQHF.

The V and J genes are TRBV4-1 and TRBJ2-7, with 7 nucleotides matching TRBD1. Trimming at V came to 4 bases and at J to 3 bases, leaving 9 bases not matched to a gene. Germline V gives CDR1 MGHRA, CDR2 YSYEKL. This CDR3 is built from 15 residues. This chain's CDR3 is CASSPGGQRYYEQYF. The CDR3 DNA is TGCGCCAGCAGCCCAGGGGGACAGAGATACTACGAGCAGTACTTC.

The chain combines TRBV5-4 with TRBJ1-3, with D perhaps TRBD1 (5 bases). Looked up from germline, CDR1 is SGHNT and CDR2 is YYREEE (reference sequence). The CDR3 runs to 12 residues. The V end lost 7 bases, the J end lost 4 bases, and 9 bases lay between the germline ends. CDR3 in DNA: TGTGCCAGCGGGGGACCCGGAAACACCATATATTTT. Translation gives CASGGPGNTIYF.

The V call is TRBV28, the J call TRBJ1-4, with 8 bases aligning to TRBD1. Per the germline V gene, CDR1 is MDHEN and CDR2 is SYDVKM. J lost 16 bases, V lost 6 bases, and 7 bases had no gene match. This CDR3 has 11 residues. CDR3 residues: CASSQDRESFF. The CDR3 DNA reads TGTGCCAGCAGCCAGGACAGGGAGTCGTTTTTT.

The chain recombines TRBV7-8 with TRBJ1-4; tentatively, D is TRBD1 (5 bases). CDR3 length: 16 amino acids. V gave up 1 base and J gave up 5 bases, with 14 bases separating them. Germline V CDR1 and CDR2: SGHVS, FQNEAQ. The CDR3 reads CASSLGVRGSNEKLFF. The CDR3 nucleotides are TGTGCCAGCAGCTTAGGTGTGCGGGGGAGCAATGAAAAACTGTTTTTT.

The chain couples TRBV20-1 to TRBJ1-5; no definite D call. The CDR3 is made up of 12 amino acids. Looked up from germline, CDR1 is DFQATT and CDR2 is SNEGSKA (reference sequence). Deletions cut 3 bases from V and 8 bases from J, with 11 bases between. The CDR3 DNA follows: TGCAGTGCTAGTATCTCTTTGGAGCCCCAGCATTTT. Its protein product is CSASISLEPQHF.

V is TRBV27 and J is TRBJ2-1; D may be TRBD1 (6 bases). Trimming took off 7 bases at V and 4 bases at J, with 11 bases between the two ends. In germline, CDR1 is MNHEY, CDR2 SMNVEV (reference sequence). This CDR3 spans 13 amino acids. CDR3 amino acids: CASTRTDYNEQFF. The CDR3 DNA sequence: TGTGCCAGCACCAGGACAGATTACAATGAGCAGTTCTTC.

This clone was observed once. V usage is TRBV6-2 or TRBV6-3 and J usage is TRBJ2-5, with D uncertain. The length of the CDR3 is 14 residues. Looked up from germline, CDR1 is MNHEY and CDR2 is SVGEGT. Trimming removed 0 bases from V and 2 bases from J, with 7 bases in between. CDR3 amino acids: CASSYSAVQETQYF. Written as DNA, the CDR3 is TGTGCCAGCAGTTACTCTGCCGTTCAAGAGACCCAGTACTTC.

The J gene is TRBJ1-2, the V gene TRBV19; D unclear. The germline gives CDR1 LNHDA, CDR2 SQIVND (reference sequence). Trimming shortened V by 7 bases and J by 7 bases, and 19 bases separated the two germline ends. The CDR3 runs 14 residues. CDR3 residues: CASNPGPGKGGYTF. DNA for the CDR3: TGTGCCAGTAACCCCGGGCCAGGCAAAGGTGGCTACACCTTC.

The CDR3 nucleotides read TGTGCCAGCAGGCCCCCACTTACCCCCTACGAGCAGTACTTC. This gives the protein CASRPPLTPYEQYF. The gene calls are TRBV28 and TRBJ2-7; D not resolved. Germline assignment: CDR1 MDHEN and CDR2 SYDVKM. CDR3 length equals 14 residues. The V gene lost 6 bases and the J gene lost 2 bases, with 14 bases spanning the gap.

The gene calls are TRBV19 and TRBJ1-4; D gene ambiguous. Germline V gives CDR1 LNHDA, CDR2 SQIVND (reference sequence). The CDR3 has 15 amino acids. Trimming took off 9 bases at V and 3 bases at J, with 17 bases between the two ends. The CDR3 protein is CASSNFGEANEKLFF. The CDR3 region has the DNA TGTGCCAGCTCGAACTTCGGCGAGGCTAATGAAAAACTGTTTTTT. Supplemented by reference TRBV19 and TRBJ1-4, the full variable domain reads DGGITQSPKYLFRKEGQNVTLSCEQNLNHDAMYWYRQDPGQGLRLIYYSQIVNDFQKGDIAEGYSVSREKKESFPLTVTSAQKNPTAFYLCASSNFGEANEKLFFGSGTQLSVL.

The genes are TRBV19 and TRBJ2-7; D may correspond to TRBD1 or TRBD2 (7 bases each). The V end was cut by 7 bases, the J end by 6 bases, with 19 bases between. The CDR3 extends over 14 amino acids. CDR1 and CDR2 from the germline V gene are LNHDA and SQIVND (reference sequence). CDR3 sequence reads: CASTRGGGGSEQYF. The CDR3 DNA is TGTGCCAGTACTCGCGGGGGAGGGGGCTCCGAGCAGTACTTC.

A single count supports this clone. V is TRBV7-2 and J is TRBJ1-3; D call uncertain. Per the germline V gene, CDR1 is SGHTA and CDR2 is FQGNSA. The CDR3 has 17 amino acids. Trimming pared 5 bases from V and 0 bases from J, leaving 17 bases between. The CDR3 DNA sequence: TGTGCCAGCAGCCCAAGACGGGGAATAGTCTCTGGAAACACCATATATTTT. This codes for CASSPRRGIVSGNTIYF.

The genes are TRBV7-8 and TRBJ2-3; D unclear. This CDR3 spans 13 amino acids. CDR1 SGHVS and CDR2 FQNEAQ come from the germline V gene. With 4 bases removed from V and 2 bases from J, the gap between germline ends came to 7 bases. In nucleotides, the CDR3 is TGTGCCAGCAGCTCGCCTCACACAGATACGCAGTATTTT. It encodes CASSSPHTDTQYF.

This chain uses TRBV12-3 or TRBV12-4 with TRBJ2-2; D remains unclear. The V end was cut by 3 bases, the J end by 7 bases, with 6 bases between. CDR3 length equals 12 residues. CDR3 DNA sequence: TGTGCCAGCAGTTTTGGAAGCGGGGAGCTGTTTTTT. It specifies CASSFGSGELFF.

In its sample, this clone was seen once. The V and J genes are TRBV5-6 and TRBJ1-1; TRBD1 agrees at 10 bases. The germline V gene encodes CDR1 SGHDT and CDR2 YYEEEE. The CDR3 is 14 amino acids. V dropped 4 bases and J dropped 3; count of bases not matched to a gene: 3. The CDR3, as DNA: TGTGCCAGCAGCGACGGACAGGGGGACACTGAAGCTTTCTTT. The encoded protein is CASSDGQGDTEAFF.

Here the CDR3 DNA reads TGTGCCAGCACTCGGGACAGCACCAGGGATAGCAATCAGCCCCAGCATTTT. It is translated as CASTRDSTRDSNQPQHF. The chain has TRBV28 and TRBJ1-5, with 7 bases lining up with TRBD1. Germline values: CDR1 MDHEN, CDR2 SYDVKM. V lost 7 bases to trimming and J lost 0 bases; unmatched junction nucleotides: 12. The CDR3 has 17 residues. Full variable domain (rest looked up from reference TRBV28 and TRBJ1-5): DVKVTQSSRYLVKRTGEKVFLECVQDMDHENMFWYRQDPGLGLRLIYFSYDVKMKEKGDIPEGYSVSREKKERFSLILESASTNQTSMYLCASTRDSTRDSNQPQHFGDGTRLSIL.

The CDR3 DNA sequence: TGTGCCAGCAGTTTTGTCCAGGCTCCATCCCTCCACTTT. Protein: CASSFVQAPSLHF. The V and J genes are TRBV28 and TRBJ1-6; D not certain. Germline V gene sequence: CDR1 MDHEN, CDR2 SYDVKM. There are 13 residues in the CDR3. The V and J ends lost 3 bases and 14 bases respectively, with 14 bases between them.

This clone occurred once. The chain combines TRBV12-3 or TRBV12-4 with TRBJ2-5; 7 nucleotides match TRBD2. The J segment lost 7 bases and the V segment lost 2 bases, leaving 1 base of the junction unmatched. The CDR3 is made up of 12 amino acids. For the CDR3, the DNA is TGTGCCAGCAGTTTATGGGAGGGGACCCAGTACTTC. Protein sequence: CASSLWEGTQYF.

The chain has TRBV30 and TRBJ1-5; the D is unclear. The germline V gene has CDR1 GTSNPN and CDR2 SVGIG (reference sequence). The CDR3 is 15 residues long. V shed 0 bases and J shed 0 bases, with 9 bases lying between them. This CDR3 is CAWSVRADSNQPQHF. The CDR3 DNA reads as TGTGCCTGGAGTGTACGGGCAGATAGCAATCAGCCCCAGCATTTT.

This clone has a single count. The rearrangement uses TRBV27 and TRBJ2-7; tentatively, D is TRBD1 (5 bases). Germline V gene sequence: CDR1 MNHEY, CDR2 SMNVEV (reference sequence). V was pared by 0 bases and J by 6 bases, with 9 bases between. The CDR3 runs 13 residues. The CDR3 nucleotides read TGTGCCAGCAGTTTATCAGGGGTGCGCGAGCAGTACTTC. It encodes CASSLSGVREQYF.

V usage is TRBV4-2 and J usage is TRBJ2-3; no clear D. Germline V lookup: CDR1 LGHNA, CDR2 YNFKEQ. This CDR3 has 18 amino acids. V lost 0 bases and J lost 6, with 22 bases in between. As DNA, the CDR3 is TGTGCCAGCAGCCAAGATGTGGCCAGGAAACTAATAAGGGATACGCAGTATTTT. It yields the protein CASSQDVARKLIRDTQYF.

The chain carries TRBV11-2 and TRBJ2-1; D remains unclear. V was cut by 3 bases and J by 8 bases, with 5 bases left in between. Per the germline V gene, CDR1 is SGHAT and CDR2 is FQNNGV. The CDR3 contains 11 residues. The CDR3 is CASSLGYEQFF. CDR3 nucleotide sequence: TGTGCCAGCAGCTTGGGCTATGAGCAGTTCTTC.

The chain employs TRBV7-3 and TRBJ1-2, with D possibly matching TRBD1 (6 bases). The CDR3 has 13 amino acids. The V gene's germline CDR1 is SGHTA and CDR2 FQGTGA. V was shortened by 4 bases and J by 7 bases, with 13 bases between the two germline ends. DNA of the CDR3: TGTGCCAGCAGCTCCGTAGGGGGTGGTGGCTACACCTTC. Its translation: CASSSVGGGGYTF.

By frequency in the sample, this clone is medium-sized. The CDR3: CASGYPVPNYGYTF. The CDR3 bases are TGTGCCAGCGGCTACCCAGTACCTAACTATGGCTACACCTTC. The chain recombines TRBV11-1 with TRBJ1-2; D is undetermined. Trimming took off 8 bases at V and 0 bases at J, with 13 bases between the two ends. The CDR3 extends over 14 amino acids. Germline CDR1 reads SGHAT; CDR2 reads FQDESV (reference sequence).